The subject of this entry is one T cell receptor beta chain. This sample was taken from a study of hypomethylating agent response in myelodysplastic syndrome. Study context: Either azacitidine (about 75% of the 11) or decitabine (3 of 11) was given. Responders were about 6 patients with complete response or hematologic improvement; four or five were non-responders. Patients with myelodysplastic syndrome were 8 or 9 male and 2 female.

This CDR3 has 14 residues. With V trimmed by 5 bases and J by 3 bases, 4 bases remained unmatched. Germline V gene lookup returns CDR1 LGHNT and CDR2 FRNRAP. The repertoire was sequenced with immunoSEQ multiplex PCR; TCRdb's copy has only in-frame clones and lacks some. The sample has about 3,000 clones; more than 75% are singletons. Specimen: bone marrow, collected before or after starting hypomethylating agent treatment for myelodysplastic syndrome (not recorded which). The chain couples TRBV12-5 to TRBJ2-7; 10 bases match TRBD1. This sequence was found in a human donor with myelodysplastic syndrome. CDR3 DNA sequence: TGTGCTAGTGGTCGGGACAGGGGAAACTACGAGCAGTACTTC. The encoded protein is CASGRDRGNYEQYF. Filled out from reference TRBV12-5 and TRBJ2-7, the complete variable domain reads DARVTQTPRHKVTEMGQEVTMRCQPILGHNTVFWYRQTMMQGLELLAYFRNRAPLDDSGMPKDRFSAEMPDATLATLKIQPSEPRDSAVYFCASGRDRGNYEQYFGPGTRLTVT.